The table lists the clone carrying this TCR beta chain with a few counts. This specimen belongs to a study of T cell repertoires in cytomegalovirus infection. TCRdb reprocessed the reads with MiXCR, giving one entry per CDR3 protein. The data show 400,000 or so distinct CDR3 sequences, around 18% seen once. Trimming stripped 0 bases from V and 6 bases from J, with 5 bases between. From germline, CDR1 is WSHSY and CDR2 SAAADI. CDR3 length: 12 amino acids. This clonotype was sampled from a human donor in good health (CMV status not recorded). Some clones in this sample may be carry-over from other donors' samples. The sequencing input was PBMCs. The chain recombines TRBV10-2 with TRBJ1-1; no reliable D call. This CDR3 is CASSESGSEAFF. The CDR3 nucleotides read TGCGCCAGCAGTGAGTCGGGGTCTGAAGCTTTCTTT.